A selection of T cell receptor beta chains follows, all from one sample in a study of OX40 agonist ivuxolimab in advanced cancers. Measured with immunoSEQ multiplex PCR; TCRdb has only the in-frame clones, and not every one. The sample holds fewer than 45,000 clones, about 88% seen once. The sample here was CD4+ or CD8+ T cells sorted from blood, taken in a trial of the OX40 agonist ivuxolimab. The receptors shown here come from an adult with an advanced solid tumor such as melanoma, head and neck, liver or kidney cancer. Each CDR3 is given without its conserved first and last residue. Each record gives: J gene, V gene, CDR3 protein.

j_call: TRBJ1-1; v_call: TRBV11-3; cdr3_aa: ASSLGGNTEAF
j_call: TRBJ2-5; v_call: TRBV6-5; cdr3_aa: ASSYGGRGRETQY
j_call: TRBJ1-1; v_call: TRBV5-4; cdr3_aa: ASSLALNMNTEAF
j_call: TRBJ1-3; v_call: TRBV6-5; cdr3_aa: ATNTGGSGNTIY
j_call: TRBJ1-1; v_call: TRBV18; cdr3_aa: ASSPQGTNTEAF
j_call: TRBJ2-7; v_call: TRBV5-6; cdr3_aa: ASSFGKGQY
j_call: TRBJ1-2; v_call: TRBV6-5; cdr3_aa: ASSSPTGNYGYT
j_call: TRBJ2-7; v_call: TRBV5-5; cdr3_aa: ASSTRGPSYEQY
j_call: TRBJ2-7; v_call: TRBV11-2; cdr3_aa: ASSFGTAGYEQY
j_call: TRBJ2-7; v_call: TRBV11-2; cdr3_aa: ASSPRADHRYEQY
j_call: TRBJ2-3; v_call: TRBV5-1; cdr3_aa: ASSSKALEVGTDTQY
j_call: TRBJ1-5; v_call: TRBV4-2; cdr3_aa: ASSQVSRPGGNQPQH
j_call: TRBJ2-7; v_call: TRBV18; cdr3_aa: ASSQGQGGYEQY
j_call: TRBJ1-5; v_call: TRBV6-5; cdr3_aa: ASTQGINSNQPQH
j_call: TRBJ1-2; v_call: TRBV6-1; cdr3_aa: ASSRGDYGYT
j_call: TRBJ2-7; v_call: TRBV7-2; cdr3_aa: ASSSRRAYEQY
j_call: TRBJ2-1; v_call: TRBV5-1; cdr3_aa: ASSLGLVASGYNEQF
j_call: TRBJ2-1; v_call: TRBV18; cdr3_aa: ASSPLTSGRNEQF
j_call: TRBJ2-6; v_call: TRBV2; cdr3_aa: ASSDLVPGANVLT
j_call: TRBJ2-5; v_call: TRBV7-3; cdr3_aa: ASSTQGLGETQY
j_call: TRBJ2-1; v_call: TRBV19; cdr3_aa: ASSSGGDYNEQF
j_call: TRBJ2-2; v_call: TRBV9; cdr3_aa: ASSVGQGGRLTGELF
j_call: TRBJ1-6; v_call: TRBV27; cdr3_aa: ASTPIAWKNSPLH
j_call: TRBJ2-3; v_call: TRBV19; cdr3_aa: ASSKRRDTQY
j_call: TRBJ2-3; v_call: TRBV19; cdr3_aa: ASVPQGRTDTQY
j_call: TRBJ2-5; v_call: TRBV9; cdr3_aa: ASSPGSAQETQY
j_call: TRBJ2-7; v_call: TRBV19; cdr3_aa: ASSVRGRSSYEQY
j_call: TRBJ2-1; v_call: TRBV9; cdr3_aa: ASSVKAANEQF
j_call: TRBJ1-1; v_call: TRBV5-1; cdr3_aa: ASSLVGSLRTEAF
j_call: TRBJ2-3; v_call: TRBV4-1; cdr3_aa: ASSQAAGAGDTQY
j_call: TRBJ1-5; v_call: TRBV4-1; cdr3_aa: ASSQEDYSNQPQH
j_call: TRBJ1-1; v_call: TRBV27; cdr3_aa: ASNTGGEAF
j_call: TRBJ1-2; v_call: TRBV20-1; cdr3_aa: SARDNYGYT
j_call: TRBJ2-7; v_call: TRBV4-1; cdr3_aa: ASSHPTVSYEQY
j_call: TRBJ1-2; v_call: TRBV19; cdr3_aa: ASSTLTGTSNYGYT
j_call: TRBJ2-2; v_call: TRBV5-1; cdr3_aa: ASSLSFLGELF
j_call: TRBJ2-7; v_call: TRBV5-4; cdr3_aa: ASSFQNTYEQY
j_call: TRBJ2-7; v_call: TRBV5-1; cdr3_aa: ASSSGGDYEQY